The 21 T cell receptor beta chains below come from one sample, sequenced in a study of T-cell reconstitution after alpha-beta-depleted transplantation in children. Construction of the TCRbeta library involved unique molecular identifiers. TCRdb called the PCR reads again in MiXCR, with one record for every CDR3 protein. This repertoire shows hundreds of thousands of distinct CDR3 sequences, over 9.5% found once; its top ten account for 2%. This specimen consisted of PBMCs, obtained before TCRalphabeta/CD19-depleted stem cell transplant. Receptors were obtained from a child younger than 10 with inherited bone marrow failure, due to receive a stem cell transplant.

V gene TRBV5-1 combines with J gene TRBJ1-1; 9 nucleotides match TRBD1. CDR1 is SGHRS and CDR2 is YFSETQ in the germline V gene. The CDR3 is made up of 21 amino acids. Germline trimming cut 4 bases from V and 1 base from J; bases unmatched to any gene: 23. CDR3 in DNA: TGCGCCAGCAGCCGGGGGCATTGGGACCCGGGACAGGGCTGGGAGAACACTGAAGCTTTCTTT. The encoded protein is CASSRGHWDPGQGWENTEAFF.

This clonotype appeared many times. The rearrangement links TRBV29-1 to TRBJ1-2; D may be TRBD1 (6 bases). The V and J ends lost 3 bases and 3 bases respectively, with 11 bases between them. The germline gives CDR1 SQVTM, CDR2 ANQGSEA. The CDR3 length is 13 residues. The CDR3 reads CSVDPGGHYGYTF. DNA of the CDR3: TGCAGCGTTGATCCTGGGGGGCACTATGGCTACACCTTC.

In regard to this clonotype: This sequence may be a read error, since a much larger clone differs from it by one base. This rearrangement joins TRBV7-9 to TRBJ2-3, with 9 positions matching TRBD2. Trimming at V came to 8 bases and at J to 3 bases, leaving 12 bases not matched to a gene. The CDR3 length is 16 residues. CDR1 and CDR2 (germline): SEHNR, FQNEAQ (reference sequence). Here the CDR3 reads CASGIFLAGSTDTQYF. CDR3 in DNA: TGTGCCAGCGGTATTTTCCTAGCGGGATCTACAGATACGCAGTATTTT.

This clonotype was counted at least ten times. This rearrangement joins TRBV28 to TRBJ1-5; TRBD1 is a possible D gene (6 bases). The CDR3 spans 15 residues. With 2 bases removed from V and 4 bases from J, the gap between germline ends came to 12 bases. The V gene's germline CDR1 is MDHEN and CDR2 SYDVKM. CDR3 in DNA: TGTGCCAGCAGTTTACGGACAGTAATGAATCAGCCCCAGCATTTT. It is translated as CASSLRTVMNQPQHF.

This clonotype has a count of ten or more. The J gene is TRBJ1-2, the V gene TRBV4-3, with TRBD1 matching over 8 bases. The CDR3 is 14 residues long. Trimming at V came to 2 bases and at J to 7 bases, leaving 6 bases not matched to a gene. Germline V CDR1 and CDR2: LGHNA, YSLEER. The CDR3 nucleotides read TGCGCCAGCAGCCAAAGCAGGGGGCGCGGTGGCTACACCTTC. Translating gives CASSQSRGRGGYTF.

About this clonotype itself: This sequence may be a read error, since a much larger clone differs from it by one base. CDR3 region: CASSCTLQGANTEAFF. In DNA form, the CDR3 reads TGTGCCAGCAGTTGCACTCTCCAGGGGGCCAACACTGAAGCTTTCTTT. The V call is TRBV6-5, the J call TRBJ1-1; TRBD1 matches at 8 bases. Germline V gene lookup returns CDR1 MNHEY and CDR2 SVGAGI. The CDR3 is 16 residues long. Trimming took 4 bases from V and 2 from J; bases not matched to a gene: 9.

At least ten counts were recorded for this clonotype. The chain couples TRBV5-4 to TRBJ2-3; possibly TRBD2 for D (5 bases). V was shortened by 0 bases and J by 6 bases, with 14 bases between the two germline ends. The germline V gene encodes CDR1 SGHNT and CDR2 YYREEE (reference sequence). The CDR3 runs 15 residues. The CDR3 here is CASSLGTRRPDTQYF. In nucleotides, the CDR3 is TGTGCCAGCAGCTTGGGGACCCGGAGGCCGGATACGCAGTATTTT.

This clonotype was picked up a small number of times. The J gene is TRBJ1-2, the V gene TRBV3-1, with D perhaps matching TRBD1 (6 bases). Germline CDR1 and CDR2: LGHDT and YNNKEL (reference sequence). V shed 1 base and J shed 4 bases, with 13 bases lying between them. This CDR3 comprises 15 residues. As DNA, the CDR3 is TGTGCCAGCAGCCAAGTGGGACAAGAAATCTATGGCTACACCTTC. This gives the protein CASSQVGQEIYGYTF.

The chain joins TRBV5-1 to TRBJ1-2; 7 bases fit TRBD1. The V gene's germline CDR1 is SGHRS and CDR2 YFSETQ. CDR3 size: 14 residues. Trimming took 2 bases from V and 4 from J; bases not matched to a gene: 5. For the CDR3, the DNA is TGCGCCAGCAGCTTACGACAGGGTGGCTATGGCTACACCTTC. Its translation is CASSLRQGGYGYTF.

Concerning this clonotype itself: A much larger clone differs from this one at a single base, so this may be a read error. The DNA is omitted, as the CDR3 cannot be located on it reliably, and the CDR3 follows TCRdb's listing. The J gene is TRBJ2-1, the V gene TRBV19; the table's D call, TRBD2, was not checked against the DNA. The CDR3 comprises 16 residues, both ends counted. The germline V gene has CDR1 LNHDA and CDR2 SQIVND (reference sequence). The CDR3 spells CASSWASGSSYNEHFF.

The sample holds many counts of this clonotype. The V gene is TRBV20-1, the J gene TRBJ2-3; 13 bases agree with TRBD2. Per germline, CDR1 DFQATT and CDR2 SNEGSKA (reference sequence). The trim removed 0 bases at V and 4 bases at J, leaving 1 base unmatched. This CDR3 spans 15 amino acids. The CDR3 loop is CSARELAGGADTQYF. CDR3 nucleotide sequence: TGCAGTGCTAGAGAACTAGCGGGAGGGGCAGATACGCAGTATTTT.

The V gene is TRBV11-2, the J gene TRBJ2-6; TRBD2 aligns across 12 bases. Per the germline V gene, CDR1 is SGHAT and CDR2 is FQNNGV. The trim removed 5 bases at V and 4 bases at J, leaving 9 bases unmatched. This CDR3 comprises 18 residues. The CDR3 here is CASSALAGGPYGANVLTF. The CDR3 bases are TGTGCCAGCAGCGCGCTAGCGGGAGGGCCTTACGGGGCCAACGTCCTGACTTTC.

This clonotype was seen ten or more times. The gene calls are TRBV14 and TRBJ2-1; TRBD2 matches 9 bases. The V gene's germline CDR1 is SGHDN and CDR2 FVKESK. This CDR3 comprises 15 residues. With V trimmed by 2 bases and J by 3 bases, 2 bases remained unmatched. CDR3 amino acids: CASSQLAGFYNEQFF. The CDR3 nucleotides are TGTGCCAGCAGCCAACTAGCGGGATTCTACAATGAGCAGTTCTTC. The variable domain in full, with the rest retrieved from reference TRBV14 and TRBJ2-1, is EAGVTQFPSHSVIEKGQTVTLRCDPISGHDNLYWYRRVMGKEIKFLLHFVKESKQDESGMPNNRFLAERTGGTYSTLKVQPAELEDSGVYFCASSQLAGFYNEQFFGPGTRLTVL.

This clonotype has a handful of counts. The chain has TRBV20-1 and TRBJ2-5; 11 bases match TRBD2. V lost 6 bases, J lost 5 bases, and 5 bases stayed unmatched. The CDR3 extends over 13 amino acids. Per germline, CDR1 DFQATT and CDR2 SNEGSKA (reference sequence). CDR3 nucleotide sequence: TGCAGTGCCGTAGCGGGAGGGGGGGAGACCCAGTACTTC. Translation gives CSAVAGGGETQYF.

This clonotype was counted at least ten times. The chain combines TRBV15 with TRBJ1-2, with 7 bases that match TRBD1. Germline CDR1 is LNHNV and CDR2 is YYDKDF (reference sequence). The CDR3 contains 15 residues. V lost 1 base to trimming and J lost 0 bases; unmatched junction nucleotides: 2. The CDR3 sequence is CATSRGTGPNYGYTF. The CDR3 DNA follows: TGTGCCACCAGCAGAGGGACAGGCCCTAACTATGGCTACACCTTC.

The genes are TRBV29-1 and TRBJ1-2; 8 positions match TRBD1. CDR3 length: 14 residues. Germline V gives CDR1 SQVTM, CDR2 ANQGSEA. V dropped 7 bases and J dropped 0; count of bases not matched to a gene: 7. The CDR3 coding sequence is TGCAGCGCAGTGGACAGGGCCACTAACTATGGCTACACCTTC. Translating it yields CSAVDRATNYGYTF. Full variable domain (rest looked up from reference TRBV29-1 and TRBJ1-2): SAVISQKPSRDICQRGTSLTIQCQVDSQVTMMFWYRQQPGQSLTLIATANQGSEATYESGFVIDKFPISRPNLTFSTLTVSNMSPEDSSIYLCSAVDRATNYGYTFGSGTRLTVV.

V and J are TRBV20-1 and TRBJ2-1, with 9 positions matching TRBD2. CDR1 DFQATT and CDR2 SNEGSKA come from the germline V gene (reference sequence). CDR3 length: 14 amino acids. V dropped 2 bases and J dropped 6; count of bases not matched to a gene: 5. The CDR3 DNA reads TGCAGTGCTAGATCCCTAGCGGGGCGCAATGAGCAGTTCTTC. Protein product: CSARSLAGRNEQFF.

Concerning this clonotype: A much larger clone lies a single base off, so this may be a read error. This chain connects TRBV15 to TRBJ2-1, with a tentative D call TRBD1 (6 bases). With 5 bases removed from V and 4 bases from J, the gap between germline ends came to 15 bases. This CDR3 has 15 residues. Per the germline V gene, CDR1 is LNHNV and CDR2 is YYDKDF (reference sequence). DNA of the CDR3: TGTGCCACCAGCGGACCACAGGGTTCTTACAATGAGCAGTTCTTC. It translates to CATSGPQGSYNEQFF.

This clonotype was detected ten times or more. The rearrangement joins TRBV28 to TRBJ2-1, with a possible D match to TRBD2 (6 bases). The CDR3 totals 15 residues. V was cut by 3 bases and J by 9 bases, with 18 bases left in between. Germline lookup yields CDR1 MDHEN and CDR2 SYDVKM. CDR3 sequence reads: CASSFLGERVGEQFF. Written as DNA, the CDR3 is TGTGCCAGCAGTTTTTTGGGGGAGCGGGTAGGTGAGCAGTTCTTC.

This clonotype was detected only a few times. This chain links TRBV20-1 with TRBJ1-1; D possibly corresponds to TRBD1 (6 bases). Trimming removed 0 bases from V and 4 bases from J, with 15 bases in between. Germline CDR1 reads DFQATT; CDR2 reads SNEGSKA (reference sequence). This CDR3 is 15 amino acids long. The CDR3 is CSARESGGAVTEAFF. CDR3 DNA sequence: TGCAGTGCTAGAGAATCGGGGGGCGCGGTCACTGAAGCTTTCTTT.

This clonotype came up many times. The rearrangement links TRBV5-4 to TRBJ2-1; TRBD2 is a possible D gene (8 bases). The CDR3 totals 15 residues. Germline CDR1 and CDR2: SGHNT and YYREEE (reference sequence). V was clipped by 9 bases and J by 6 bases, with 22 bases between them. CDR3 in DNA: TGTGCCATTACCAAGGGGGCGGGAGGTCTCAATGAGCAGTTCTTC. Translation: CAITKGAGGLNEQFF.